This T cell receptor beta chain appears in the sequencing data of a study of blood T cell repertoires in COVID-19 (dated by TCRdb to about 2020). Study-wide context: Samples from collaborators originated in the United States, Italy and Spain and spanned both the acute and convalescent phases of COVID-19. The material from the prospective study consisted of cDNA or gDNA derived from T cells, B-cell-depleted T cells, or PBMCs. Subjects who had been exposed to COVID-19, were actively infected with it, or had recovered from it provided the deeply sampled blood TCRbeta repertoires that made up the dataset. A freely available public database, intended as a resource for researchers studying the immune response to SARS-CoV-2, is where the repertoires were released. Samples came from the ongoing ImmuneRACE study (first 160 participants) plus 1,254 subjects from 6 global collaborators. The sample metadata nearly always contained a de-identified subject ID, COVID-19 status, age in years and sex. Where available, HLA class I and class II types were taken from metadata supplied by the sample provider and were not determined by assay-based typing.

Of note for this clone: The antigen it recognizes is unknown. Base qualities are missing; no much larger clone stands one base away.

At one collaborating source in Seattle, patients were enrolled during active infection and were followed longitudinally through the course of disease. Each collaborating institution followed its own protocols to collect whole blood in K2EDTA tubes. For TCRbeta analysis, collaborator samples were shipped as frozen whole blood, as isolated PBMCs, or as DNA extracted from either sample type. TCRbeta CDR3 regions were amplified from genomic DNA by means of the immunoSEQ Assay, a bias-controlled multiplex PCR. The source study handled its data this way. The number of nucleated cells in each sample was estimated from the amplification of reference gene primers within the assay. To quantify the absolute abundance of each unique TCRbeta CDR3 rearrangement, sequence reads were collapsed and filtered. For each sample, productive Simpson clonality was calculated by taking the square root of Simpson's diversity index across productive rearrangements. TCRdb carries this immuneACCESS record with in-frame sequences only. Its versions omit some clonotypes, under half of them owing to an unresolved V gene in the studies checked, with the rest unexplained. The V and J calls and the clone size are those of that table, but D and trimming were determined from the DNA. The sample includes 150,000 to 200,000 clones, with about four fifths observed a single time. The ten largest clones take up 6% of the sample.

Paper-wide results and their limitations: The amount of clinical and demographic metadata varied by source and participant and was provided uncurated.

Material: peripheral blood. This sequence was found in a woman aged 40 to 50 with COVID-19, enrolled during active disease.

The CDR3 reads CAISEGVVTEAFF. The nucleotide sequence is TGTGCCATCAGTGAAGGGGTGGTCACTGAAGCTTTCTTT. The rearranged chain carries TRBV10-3 and TRBJ1-1; the D region possibly corresponds to TRBD1 (5 bases align). The CDR3 numbers 13 residues from cysteine through phenylalanine. The DNA shown is the 39-base CDR3, in frame from base 1. The CDR1 and CDR2 encoded by the germline V gene are ENHRY and SYGVKD. The junction shows trimming of 3 bases on V and 4 bases on J, plus 9 bases between the germline ends.